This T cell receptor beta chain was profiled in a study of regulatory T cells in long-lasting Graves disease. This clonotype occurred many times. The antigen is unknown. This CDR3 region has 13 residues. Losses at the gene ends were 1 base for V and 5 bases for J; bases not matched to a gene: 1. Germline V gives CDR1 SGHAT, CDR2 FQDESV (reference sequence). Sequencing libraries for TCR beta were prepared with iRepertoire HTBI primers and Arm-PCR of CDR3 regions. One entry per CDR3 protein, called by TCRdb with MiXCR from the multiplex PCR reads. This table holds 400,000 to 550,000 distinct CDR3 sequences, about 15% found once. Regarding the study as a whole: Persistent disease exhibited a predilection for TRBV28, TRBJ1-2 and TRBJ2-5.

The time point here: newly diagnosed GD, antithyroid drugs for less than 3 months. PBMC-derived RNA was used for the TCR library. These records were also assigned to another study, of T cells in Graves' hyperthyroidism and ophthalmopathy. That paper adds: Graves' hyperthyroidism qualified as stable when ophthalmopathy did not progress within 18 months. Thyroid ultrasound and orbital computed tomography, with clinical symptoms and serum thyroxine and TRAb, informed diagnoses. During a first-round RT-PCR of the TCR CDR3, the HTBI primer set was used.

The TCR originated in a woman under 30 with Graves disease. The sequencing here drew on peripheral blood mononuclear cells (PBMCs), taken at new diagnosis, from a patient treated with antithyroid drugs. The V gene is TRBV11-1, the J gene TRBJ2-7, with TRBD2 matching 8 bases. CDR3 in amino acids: CASSLVGLDEQYF. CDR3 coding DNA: TGTGCCAGCAGCTTAGTGGGACTAGACGAGCAGTACTTC.